This TCR beta chain was identified in a study of T cell repertoires in cytomegalovirus infection. Study findings and constraints: CMV-specific HLA-C-restricted TCR beta clonotypes dominated the ex vivo response.

From the reads, TCRdb called clonotypes with MiXCR, one entry per CDR3 protein. In the table there are 60,000 to 75,000 distinct CDR3 sequences, 3.5% to 4% of which are singletons. The sample holds many counts of this clonotype. Its antigen remains unknown. The CDR3 has 12 amino acids. Germline assignment: CDR1 SGHNT and CDR2 YENEEA. The trim removed 5 bases at V and 3 bases at J, leaving 1 base unmatched. Specimen: PBMCs. The receptor's source is a human donor in good health (CMV status not recorded). Some clones in this sample may be carry-over from other donors' samples. The V call is TRBV11-3, the J call TRBJ2-7; 7 bases line up with TRBD1. The DNA for the CDR3 is TGTGCCAGCAGCCGGGACAGCTACGAGCAGTACTTC. Its translation: CASSRDSYEQYF.